The rows below give T cell receptor beta chains drawn from one sample of a study of CD8 T cells in ankylosing spondylitis. MiXCR was run by TCRdb on the 5' RACE reads, yielding one entry per CDR3 protein. This table holds around 140,000 distinct CDR3 sequences, 17% found once. Sequencing was performed on blood, either unsorted or a sorted T cell fraction (not recorded which). Receptors were obtained from a male donor with ankylosing spondylitis. The CDR3 runs from the conserved cysteine through the conserved F or W. Some rows mark clone size as missing; the rest say once, few, many or name a class of expanded clone.

CASSLGLGRTDTQYF,TRBV7-3,.,TRBJ2-3
CASSLTSGSFYEQYF,TRBV9,few,TRBJ2-7
CASSQAGLASYNEQFF,TRBV4-1,few,TRBJ2-1
CASSWGLAGGNTDTQYF,TRBV5-5,few,TRBJ2-3
CASSPWTGTRTYEQYF,TRBV9,few,TRBJ2-7
CASSAAVSSYNEQFF,TRBV19,.,TRBJ2-1
CASSLDLDRVDGTDTQYF,TRBV7-8,many,TRBJ2-3
CASSSLLDRLLPQHF,TRBV27,.,TRBJ1-5
CASSGRDQAYEQYF,TRBV27,.,TRBJ2-7
CASTDRGSYNSPLHF,TRBV27,.,TRBJ1-6
CATSIQAGTKYNEQFF,TRBV15,.,TRBJ2-1
CASSPFSSGRAYNEQFF,TRBV12-3/TRBV12-4,.,TRBJ2-1
CASSQHRGIYNYEQYF,TRBV4-3,.,TRBJ2-7
CASSPTSGRSYNEQFF,TRBV12-3/TRBV12-4,.,TRBJ2-1
CASSTGGWQSSGYTF,TRBV9,.,TRBJ1-2
CASSYLAGVPDEQYF,TRBV27,few,TRBJ2-7
CAWTGESTDTQYF,TRBV30,.,TRBJ2-3
CASSLAEGLAGGLFF,TRBV12-3/TRBV12-4,.,TRBJ2-1
CASSYSGFVGELFF,TRBV6-2/TRBV6-3,.,TRBJ2-2
CASSFLSSGGTNEQFF,TRBV7-9,few,TRBJ2-1
CASSWAGELFF,TRBV4-1,.,TRBJ2-2
CASNGYEQFF,TRBV2,few,TRBJ2-1
CASSRSGNGYTF,TRBV7-2,few,TRBJ1-2
CAISEGPGTGELFF,TRBV10-3,.,TRBJ2-2
CASKAGRSPVGYTF,TRBV27,few,TRBJ1-2
CSVEKGRNTEAFF,TRBV29-1,many,TRBJ1-1
CASSLVVRAPEAFF,TRBV7-9,.,TRBJ1-1
CASSPTTYEQYF,TRBV28,few,TRBJ2-7
CASSYSYGTGNTGELFF,TRBV6-5,.,TRBJ2-2
CASRSGTSAPSTDTQYF,TRBV2,.,TRBJ2-3
CASSHDYLDEQYF,TRBV18,few,TRBJ2-7